Below are 2 T cell receptor beta chains sequenced from a single sample in a study of regulatory T cells in long-lasting Graves disease. Arm-PCR of CDR3 regions with iRepertoire HTBI primers generated TCR beta libraries. TCRdb reanalysed the multiplex PCR reads using MiXCR and keeps one entry per CDR3 protein. This sample has 250,000 or so distinct CDR3 sequences, with about 19% found just once. Regarding time point: newly diagnosed GD, antithyroid drugs for less than 3 months. From RNA extracted from PBMCs, the TCR library was made. This sample comprised peripheral blood mononuclear cells (PBMCs), obtained at new diagnosis, from a patient treated with antithyroid drugs. These receptors originate from a female donor with Graves disease.

Notes on this clonotype: A read error is possible here, since a much larger clone lies one base away. The chain uses TRBV6-1 and TRBJ1-1; tentatively, D is TRBD1 (6 bases). Germline-derived CDR1 and CDR2 are MNHNS and SASEGT. The CDR3 covers 12 residues. This CDR3 is CASRDQGTEALF. Written as DNA, the CDR3 is TGTGCCAGCAGAGACCAGGGGACTGAAGCTCTCTTT.

The chain uses TRBV11-3 and TRBJ2-2, with 13 bases that match TRBD2. The CDR3 has 15 amino acids. Germline assignment: CDR1 SGHNT and CDR2 YENEEA. Trimming cost V 11 bases and J 6 bases; bases outside gene matches: 9. The CDR3 loop is CASGLAGALAGELFF. The CDR3 bases are TGTGCCTCAGGACTAGCGGGAGCTTTAGCCGGGGAGCTGTTTTTT.